Presented here are 27 T cell receptor beta chains from one specimen sequenced in a study of identical twins. TCRdb re-analysed the 5' RACE reads in MiXCR, keeping a single row per CDR3 protein. The repertoire holds roughly 540,000 distinct CDR3 sequences, with less than 25% as singletons. This same sample was also taken into another study, of T cells expressing NK-cell markers.

Sequencing used CD4+ T cells sorted from blood. The source is a woman in her late teens or twenties in good health.

The chain recombines TRBV29-1 with TRBJ2-1; 7 bases are a match to TRBD1. This CDR3 is 15 amino acids long. CDR1 and CDR2 (germline): SQVTM, ANQGSEA. Trimming at V came to 2 bases and at J to 0 bases, leaving 4 bases not matched to a gene. The CDR3 sequence is CSVERGLSSYNEQFF. DNA of the CDR3: TGCAGCGTTGAAAGGGGGCTGTCCTCCTACAATGAGCAGTTCTTC.

This clonotype was observed a few times. V and J are TRBV4-2 and TRBJ2-1; TRBD2 agrees at 8 bases. CDR1 and CDR2 (germline): LGHNA, YNFKEQ. Trimming cost V 2 bases and J 8 bases; bases outside gene matches: 8. This CDR3 contains 15 residues. In DNA, the CDR3 is TGTGCCAGCAGCCAACTCACACGGGAGGGTGATGAGCAGTTCTTC. Its protein product is CASSQLTREGDEQFF.

This clonotype was observed a handful of times. This chain links TRBV6-5 with TRBJ2-2; TRBD2 agrees at 10 bases. Germline values: CDR1 MNHEY, CDR2 SVGAGI. V was pared by 0 bases and J by 7 bases, with 5 bases of the junction left unmatched. There are 16 residues in the CDR3. The CDR3 spells CASSYSATSGVGELFF. The DNA of the CDR3 is TGTGCCAGCAGTTACTCGGCAACTAGCGGGGTCGGGGAGCTGTTTTTT.

This chain connects TRBV10-3 to TRBJ2-3, with a possible D match to TRBD1 (7 bases). The CDR3 has 16 residues. The V gene's germline CDR1 is ENHRY and CDR2 SYGVKD. Trimming removed 3 bases from V and 6 bases from J, with 19 bases in between. The CDR3 DNA sequence: TGTGCCATCAGTGACATCAACAGGGGCCGGGGGGATACGCAGTATTTT. Its protein is CAISDINRGRGDTQYF.

This clonotype occurred many times. V gene TRBV20-1 combines with J gene TRBJ2-7, with 9 bases identical to TRBD1. Germline V gene data show CDR1 as DFQATT and CDR2 as SNEGSKA (reference sequence). The CDR3 is 14 residues long. V shed 5 bases, J shed 2 bases, and the junction held 7 bases outside the gene matches. Here the CDR3 reads CSASRDRVAYEQYF. The CDR3 nucleotides read TGCAGTGCTTCCCGGGACAGGGTTGCCTACGAGCAGTACTTC.

This clonotype was detected a few times. The rearrangement uses TRBV20-1 and TRBJ2-7; no clear D gene. The V gene's germline CDR1 is DFQATT and CDR2 SNEGSKA (reference sequence). V lost 3 bases and J lost 3, with 12 bases in between. The CDR3 has 13 residues. The CDR3 nucleotides are TGCAGTGCTAGCGACACAATTAACTACGAGCAGTACTTC. The encoded protein is CSASDTINYEQYF.

The rearrangement uses TRBV29-1 and TRBJ1-1; possibly TRBD1 for D (5 bases). V was cut by 2 bases and J by 0 bases, with 7 bases left in between. Germline CDR1 and CDR2: SQVTM and ANQGSEA. The CDR3 extends over 13 amino acids. The CDR3 loop reads CSVEQGVNTEAFF. CDR3 bases: TGCAGCGTTGAACAGGGCGTGAACACTGAAGCTTTCTTT.

This chain uses TRBV5-1 with TRBJ2-4; no clear D gene. V was clipped by 0 bases and J by 8 bases, with 12 bases between them. Germline lookup yields CDR1 SGHRS and CDR2 YFSETQ. The CDR3 sequence is 14 residues long. The CDR3 protein is CASSLGGSGDIQYF. The CDR3 coding sequence is TGCGCCAGCAGCTTGGGGGGATCCGGAGACATTCAGTACTTC. Based on the CDR3 plus reference TRBV5-1 and TRBJ2-4, the full variable domain is KAGVTQTPRYLIKTRGQQVTLSCSPISGHRSVSWYQQTPGQGLQFLFEYFSETQRNKGNFPGRFSGRQFSNSRSEMNVSTLELGDSALYLCASSLGGSGDIQYFGAGTRLSVL.

The chain links TRBV30 to TRBJ2-1; D unresolved. Trimming removed 0 bases at V and 9 bases at J, with 9 bases between. The CDR3 consists of 12 residues. From germline, CDR1 is GTSNPN and CDR2 SVGIG (reference sequence). CDR3 DNA: TGTGCCTGGAGTGTACCCCGACCTGAGCAGTTCTTC. It encodes CAWSVPRPEQFF.

This clonotype was seen ten or more times. The genes are TRBV12-3 or TRBV12-4 and TRBJ2-1; D is undetermined. CDR3 length: 15 amino acids. With 7 bases removed from V and 5 bases from J, the gap between germline ends came to 18 bases. CDR3 residues: CASTSRDPRHNEQFF. CDR3 in DNA: TGTGCCAGCACCTCCCGTGATCCCCGGCACAATGAGCAGTTCTTC.

Only a few counts were recorded for this clonotype. V usage is TRBV12-3 or TRBV12-4 and J usage is TRBJ2-7, with unresolved D. Trimming left V 6 bases short and J 5 bases short, with 14 bases between. This CDR3 is built from 13 residues. The CDR3 loop reads CASSLRTVDEQYF. Here the CDR3 DNA reads TGTGCCAGCAGCCTCCGAACAGTCGACGAGCAGTACTTC.

This chain joins TRBV3-1 and TRBJ2-4; the match to TRBD2 covers 9 bases. V gave up 6 bases and J gave up 4 bases; unmatched junction bases: 4. CDR3 length: 14 residues. Germline-derived CDR1 and CDR2 are LGHDT and YNNKEL (reference sequence). The DNA of the CDR3 is TGTGCCAGCAGGGCTAGCGGGACTAAAAACATTCAGTACTTC. Encoded protein: CASRASGTKNIQYF.

This clonotype has just a few counts. V is TRBV10-3 and J is TRBJ1-6, with TRBD1 matching over 7 bases. CDR3 length equals 13 residues. Germline V gene sequence: CDR1 ENHRY, CDR2 SYGVKD. V lost 10 bases to trimming and J lost 7 bases; unmatched junction nucleotides: 7. The CDR3 sequence: CASRDSQNSPLHF. CDR3 nucleotides: TGTGCCAGCCGGGACAGCCAGAATTCACCCCTCCACTTT.

V gene TRBV11-2 combines with J gene TRBJ1-4; D is undetermined. In germline, CDR1 is SGHAT, CDR2 FQNNGV. The CDR3 totals 14 residues. Trimming took off 3 bases at V and 0 bases at J, with 5 bases between the two ends. The CDR3 loop reads CASSLTTTNEKLFF. DNA of the CDR3: TGTGCCAGCAGCTTGACAACAACTAATGAAAAACTGTTTTTT.

This clonotype has a handful of counts. Its ends do not fully match the called genes, so a read error is possible. V usage is TRBV29-1 and J usage is TRBJ1-4; D is possibly TRBD1 (6 bases). CDR1 and CDR2 (germline): SQVTM, ANQGSEA. The CDR3 spans 14 residues. The CDR3 loop reads CSAWGIRGGERLFF. CDR3 bases: TGCAGCGCCTGGGGTATAAGGGGGGGAGAAAGACTGTTTTTT.

The chain recombines TRBV7-9 with TRBJ2-4; TRBD2 matches 13 bases. Germline CDR1 reads SEHNR; CDR2 reads FQNEAQ (reference sequence). This CDR3 is built from 17 residues. J was trimmed by 0 bases and V by 6 bases; bases with no gene match: 5. CDR3 nucleotide sequence: TGTGCCAGCAGTGGGGGACTAGCGGGGCCAGCCAAAAACATTCAGTACTTC. It specifies CASSGGLAGPAKNIQYF.

The chain recombines TRBV29-1 with TRBJ1-6; perhaps TRBD1 as D (5 bases). The germline V and J ends were trimmed by 6 bases and 11 bases, with 8 bases remaining between them. Germline V gene sequence: CDR1 SQVTM, CDR2 ANQGSEA. This CDR3 has 10 amino acids. CDR3 sequence: CSVGDPPLHF. The CDR3 DNA sequence: TGCAGCGTGGGGGACCCACCCCTCCACTTT.

This clonotype has only a few counts. This chain connects TRBV10-2 to TRBJ1-2; possibly TRBD1 for D (6 bases). The CDR3 contains 15 residues. V lost 6 bases to trimming and J lost 0 bases, with 14 bases between them. CDR1 WSHSY and CDR2 SAAADI come from the germline V gene. CDR3 residues: CASRAGTQANYGYTF. CDR3 sequence (DNA): TGCGCCAGCAGGGCCGGGACACAAGCTAACTATGGCTACACCTTC.

The chain couples TRBV3-1 to TRBJ2-7; D may match TRBD1 or TRBD2 (6 bases each). Germline assignment: CDR1 LGHDT and CDR2 YNNKEL (reference sequence). This CDR3 has 16 residues. V shed 2 bases and J shed 1 base, with 15 bases lying between them. CDR3 DNA: TGTGCCAGCAGCCAATGGTTCGGGGGCAGGTCCTACGAGCAGTACTTC. This codes for CASSQWFGGRSYEQYF.

This clonotype appeared a few times. This chain uses TRBV20-1 with TRBJ2-1; D is perhaps TRBD1 (5 bases). The CDR3 runs to 12 residues. V lost 6 bases to trimming and J lost 10 bases, with 16 bases between them. Per the germline V gene, CDR1 is DFQATT and CDR2 is SNEGSKA (reference sequence). CDR3 sequence: CSAPKGPREQFF. In nucleotides, the CDR3 is TGCAGTGCGCCAAAGGGGCCTCGAGAGCAGTTCTTC.

This clonotype has more than one count but fewer than ten. This chain connects TRBV4-2 to TRBJ2-6; TRBD1 agrees at 8 bases. There are 18 residues in the CDR3. Germline trimming cut 4 bases from V and 1 base from J; bases unmatched to any gene: 9. Germline V gene lookup returns CDR1 LGHNA and CDR2 YNFKEQ. The CDR3: CASSPRTGLGSGANVLTF. The CDR3 bases are TGTGCCAGCAGCCCGAGGACAGGGTTGGGTTCTGGGGCCAACGTCCTGACTTTC.

The chain carries TRBV9 and TRBJ2-7; 11 nucleotides line up with TRBD2. The V gene's germline CDR1 is SGDLS and CDR2 YYNGEE. The V gene end was trimmed by 4 bases and the J gene end by 4 bases; junction bases not matched to a gene: 7. The CDR3 spans 15 residues. The CDR3 DNA reads TGTGCCAGCAGCCCAACTAGCGGGAGACGGTACGAGCAGTACTTC. Protein product: CASSPTSGRRYEQYF.

This rearrangement joins TRBV5-1 to TRBJ2-1, with TRBD1 as a possible D gene (5 bases). Per germline, CDR1 SGHRS and CDR2 YFSETQ. Trimming pared 0 bases from V and 0 bases from J, leaving 10 bases between. The CDR3 has 16 amino acids. The CDR3 region has the DNA TGCGCCAGCAGCTTGGGGACACTCGACTCCTACAATGAGCAGTTCTTC. This sequence encodes CASSLGTLDSYNEQFF.

The chain carries TRBV10-3 and TRBJ1-6; D is unresolved. With 0 bases removed from V and 9 bases from J, the gap between germline ends came to 12 bases. CDR1 and CDR2 (germline): ENHRY, SYGVKD. The CDR3 length is 15 residues. CDR3 region: CAISESAGRGSPLHF. CDR3 nucleotide sequence: TGTGCCATCAGTGAGTCGGCGGGAAGAGGTTCACCCCTCCACTTT.

The chain recombines TRBV4-1 with TRBJ1-6, with D perhaps TRBD1 (5 bases). The germline V gene has CDR1 MGHRA and CDR2 YSYEKL. The ends were cut back, 0 bases at V and 9 bases at J, with 12 bases in the middle. The CDR3 length is 15 residues. The CDR3: CASSQEAGKGSPLHF. CDR3 nucleotide sequence: TGCGCCAGCAGCCAAGAAGCAGGGAAGGGTTCACCCCTCCACTTT.

This chain uses TRBV7-9 with TRBJ2-1, with TRBD1 as a possible D gene (8 bases). The CDR3 is 17 residues long. In germline, CDR1 is SEHNR, CDR2 FQNEAQ (reference sequence). Trimming removed 5 bases from V and 4 bases from J, with 21 bases in between. CDR3 nucleotides: TGTGCCAGCAGCAGCGGGACAGGCGTAGCCTCATACAATGAGCAGTTCTTC. Its protein is CASSSGTGVASYNEQFF.

As for this clonotype: Its ends do not fully match the called genes, so a read error is possible. The chain is built from TRBV7-9 and TRBJ2-2; 7 nucleotides align to TRBD1. The CDR3 runs 11 residues. The V gene's germline CDR1 is SEHNR and CDR2 FQNEAQ (reference sequence). CDR3 sequence: CASSKTPGQSF. CDR3 DNA sequence: TGTGCCAGCAGCAAGACCCCGGGACAGAGTTTT.